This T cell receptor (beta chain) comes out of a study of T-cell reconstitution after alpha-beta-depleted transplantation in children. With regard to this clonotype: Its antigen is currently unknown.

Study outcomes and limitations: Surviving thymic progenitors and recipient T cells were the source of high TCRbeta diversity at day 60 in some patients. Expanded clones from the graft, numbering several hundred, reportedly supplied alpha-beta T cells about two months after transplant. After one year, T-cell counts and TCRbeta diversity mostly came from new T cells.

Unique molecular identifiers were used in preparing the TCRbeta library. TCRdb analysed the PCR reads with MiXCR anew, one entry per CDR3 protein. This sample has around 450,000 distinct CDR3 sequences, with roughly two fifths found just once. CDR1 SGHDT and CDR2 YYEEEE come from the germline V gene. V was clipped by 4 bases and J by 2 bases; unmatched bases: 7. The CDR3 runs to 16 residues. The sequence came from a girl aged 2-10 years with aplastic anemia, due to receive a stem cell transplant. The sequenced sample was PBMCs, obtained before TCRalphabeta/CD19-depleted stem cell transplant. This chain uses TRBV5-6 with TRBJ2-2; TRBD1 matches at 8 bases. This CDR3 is CASSPARGLNTGELFF. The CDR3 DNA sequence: TGTGCCAGCAGCCCCGCCAGGGGGCTTAACACCGGGGAGCTGTTTTTT.